Each of the 32 T cell receptor beta chains below was sequenced from the same sample in a study of shared clonotypes between healthy human individuals. The assay was immunoSEQ multiplex PCR, and TCRdb's table has in-frame clones only and misses some. The table records about 2 million clones, 85% to 95% of them present only once. Sequencing used naive CD4+ T cells sorted from blood. Described subset: CD45RA+ positively selected. The receptors were gathered from a man between 18 and 35 years old in good health.

This chain uses TRBV5-1 with TRBJ1-2, with TRBD1 matching over 8 bases. Germline V gene lookup returns CDR1 SGHRS and CDR2 YFSETQ. The CDR3 contains 15 residues. Trimming cost V 3 bases and J 5 bases; bases outside gene matches: 9. In DNA form, the CDR3 reads TGCGCCAGCAGCTCCACGGGGACAGGAGTATATGGCTACACCTTC. Protein: CASSSTGTGVYGYTF.

The genes are TRBV6-5 and TRBJ2-7; D is unclear. Trimming shortened V by 5 bases and J by 0 bases, and 8 bases separated the two germline ends. The CDR3 runs to 13 residues. Germline CDR1 MNHEY, CDR2 SVGAGI. The CDR3 coding sequence is TGTGCCAGCAGTAAGCACATCTCCTACGAGCAGTACTTC. The encoded protein is CASSKHISYEQYF.

On this clone: The same CDR3 is also encoded by other DNA sequences in this sample. V usage is TRBV5-1 and J usage is TRBJ2-3; 10 bases agree with TRBD2. The ends lost 0 bases at V and 2 bases at J; junction bases unmatched: 3. Germline V gene sequence: CDR1 SGHRS, CDR2 YFSETQ. This CDR3 region has 16 residues. The DNA of the CDR3 is TGCGCCAGCAGCTTGGCCCTAGCGGGGGCCACAGATACGCAGTATTTT. Encoded protein: CASSLALAGATDTQYF.

This clone has only one observation. V and J are TRBV7-2 and TRBJ2-1; perhaps TRBD1 as D (7 bases). Trimming pared 7 bases from V and 1 base from J, leaving 17 bases between. Per germline, CDR1 SGHTA and CDR2 FQGNSA. CDR3 size: 16 residues. The CDR3 spells CASTLGGGISYNEQFF. For the CDR3, the DNA is TGTGCCAGCACCCTAGGGGGCGGGATATCCTACAATGAGCAGTTCTTC. Filled out from reference TRBV7-2 and TRBJ2-1, the complete variable domain reads GAGVSQSPSNKVTEKGKDVELRCDPISGHTALYWYRQSLGQGLEFLIYFQGNSAPDKSGLPSDRFSAERTGGSVSTLTIQRTQQEDSAVYLCASTLGGGISYNEQFFGPGTRLTVL.

This chain connects TRBV11-3 to TRBJ2-1; D is uncertain. Trimming took off 0 bases at V and 5 bases at J, with 8 bases between the two ends. This CDR3 has 14 residues. Germline V gives CDR1 SGHNT, CDR2 YENEEA. The chain's CDR3 is CASSLEVGNNEQFF. As DNA, the CDR3 is TGTGCCAGCAGCTTAGAGGTGGGGAACAATGAGCAGTTCTTC.

The V gene is TRBV5-1, the J gene TRBJ1-1; D unresolved. CDR1 and CDR2 from the germline V gene are SGHRS and YFSETQ. This CDR3 is 18 amino acids long. V was pared by 2 bases and J by 1 base, with 21 bases between. CDR3 amino acids: CASSFGFSDSIRNTEAFF. The CDR3 region has the DNA TGCGCCAGCAGCTTTGGGTTCTCGGACTCGATAAGGAACACTGAAGCTTTCTTT.

As to this clone: The junction and the germline gene differ at one end; a read error may be behind it. The V and J genes are TRBV20-1 and TRBJ2-1; D is undetermined. Germline CDR1 and CDR2: DFQATT and SNEGSKA (reference sequence). The CDR3 runs to 11 residues. CDR3 sequence (DNA): TGTAGTGCTTTCCTCGTTGATGAGCAGTTCTTC. Translating gives CSAFLVDEQFF.

This clone was recorded only once. The V gene is TRBV6-5, the J gene TRBJ2-3, with 10 bases fitting TRBD2. This CDR3 region has 15 residues. The V segment lost 4 bases and the J segment 3 bases; nucleotides outside the gene matches: 4. Germline values: CDR1 MNHEY, CDR2 SVGAGI. The CDR3 DNA reads TGTGCCAGCAGTTCTAGGACTAGCGGAACAGATACGCAGTATTTT. It translates to CASSSRTSGTDTQYF.

J is TRBJ2-7 and V is TRBV6-1; 7 positions agree with TRBD1. Per the germline V gene, CDR1 is MNHNS and CDR2 is SASEGT. The CDR3 sequence is 16 residues long. Unmatched junction bases numbered 6, after V lost 1 base and J lost 0 bases. The CDR3 loop is CASSEVTGVDSYEQYF. The CDR3 nucleotides read TGTGCCAGCAGTGAAGTTACAGGGGTCGACTCCTACGAGCAGTACTTC.

This clone occurred many times. The rearrangement uses TRBV11-2 and TRBJ2-7, with TRBD1 identical over 12 bases. Germline CDR1 and CDR2: SGHAT and FQNNGV. CDR3 length: 15 residues. Trimming cost V 5 bases and J 4 bases; bases outside gene matches: 6. DNA for the CDR3: TGTGCCAGCAGCCCCCGGGACAGGGGGCCTTACGAGCAGTACTTC. Amino acids: CASSPRDRGPYEQYF.

The genes are TRBV6-1 and TRBJ2-7; 11 nucleotides match TRBD2. Germline CDR1 MNHNS, CDR2 SASEGT. V shed 2 bases, J shed 6 bases, and the junction held 6 bases outside the gene matches. CDR3 size: 15 residues. Here the CDR3 DNA reads TGTGCCAGCAGTGAACGTAGCGGGGGGGCCGGCGAGCAGTACTTC. It translates to CASSERSGGAGEQYF.

About this clone itself: A read error is possible here, since a much larger clone lies one base away. The V and J genes are TRBV15 and TRBJ1-1, with 7 nucleotides matching TRBD1. The V gene end was trimmed by 1 base and the J gene end by 2 bases; junction bases not matched to a gene: 1. Germline CDR1 reads LNHNV; CDR2 reads YYDKDF (reference sequence). The CDR3 totals 14 residues. The CDR3 region is CATSRVGGNTEAFF. The CDR3 nucleotides read TGTGCCACCAGCAGAGTAGGGGGCAACACTGAAGCTTTCTTT. The whole variable domain, remainder taken from reference TRBV15 and TRBJ1-1, is DAMVIQNPRYQVTQFGKPVTLSCSQTLNHNVMYWYQQKSSQAPKLLFHYYDKDFNNEADTPDNFQSRRPNTSFCFLDIRSPGLGDTAMYLCATSRVGGNTEAFFGQGTRLTVV.

The chain employs TRBV18 and TRBJ1-1; a weak D match, TRBD1 (6 bases). The CDR3 runs to 15 residues. The V and J ends lost 2 bases and 4 bases respectively, with 14 bases between them. Germline CDR1 reads KGHSH; CDR2 reads LQKENI. CDR3 bases: TGTGCCAGCTCACCAGATCAGGGGTACTTCACTGAAGCTTTCTTT. This codes for CASSPDQGYFTEAFF.

V is TRBV19 and J is TRBJ1-6; D is uncertain. The CDR3 length is 15 residues. V gave up 5 bases and J gave up 8 bases, with 16 bases separating them. Germline V gives CDR1 LNHDA, CDR2 SQIVND (reference sequence). CDR3 loop: CASSLSFQVDSPLHF. The CDR3 DNA is TGTGCCAGTAGTTTAAGCTTCCAGGTTGATTCACCCCTCCACTTT.

The chain is built from TRBV7-9 and TRBJ2-2; D may be TRBD2 (5 bases). The CDR3 sequence is 15 residues long. The V gene lost 4 bases and the J gene lost 5 bases, with 14 bases spanning the gap. The germline gives CDR1 SEHNR, CDR2 FQNEAQ (reference sequence). CDR3 sequence (DNA): TGTGCCAGCAGCTCCCCCCAACTAGTTACCGGGGAGCTGTTTTTT. It codes for CASSSPQLVTGELFF. Full variable domain (outside the CDR3, taken from reference TRBV7-9 and TRBJ2-2): DTGVSQNPRHKITKRGQNVTFRCDPISEHNRLYWYRQTLGQGPEFLTYFQNEAQLEKSRLLSDRFSAERPKGSFSTLEIQRTEQGDSAMYLCASSSPQLVTGELFFGEGSRLTVL.

CDR3: CSARADYGYTF. Written as DNA, the CDR3 is TGCAGTGCTAGAGCAGATTATGGCTACACCTTC. The chain joins TRBV20-1 to TRBJ1-2; D is ambiguous. Trimming pared 1 base from V and 5 bases from J, leaving 5 bases between. This CDR3 spans 11 amino acids. Germline assignment: CDR1 DFQATT and CDR2 SNEGSKA (reference sequence).

This sequence joins TRBV4-2 and TRBJ2-3; weak D call: TRBD2 (6 bases). The CDR3 extends over 17 amino acids. CDR1 is LGHNA, CDR2 YNFKEQ, per germline. V was cut by 0 bases and J by 0 bases, with 13 bases left in between. CDR3 in DNA: TGTGCCAGCAGCCAAGATGCGGGCGGGACTAGCACAGATACGCAGTATTTT. Protein product: CASSQDAGGTSTDTQYF.

The chain's CDR3 is CASSINRYNEQFF. CDR3 nucleotide sequence: TGTGCCAGCAGTATAAACAGGTACAATGAGCAGTTCTTC. J is TRBJ2-1 and V is TRBV6-1; weak D call: TRBD1 (5 bases). The CDR3 length is 13 residues. Germline V lookup: CDR1 MNHNS, CDR2 SASEGT. V lost 5 bases and J 4 bases, leaving 9 bases between the germline ends.

The genes are TRBV6-1 and TRBJ1-6; maybe TRBD1 (5 bases). Germline V gene lookup returns CDR1 MNHNS and CDR2 SASEGT. V lost 6 bases, J lost 4 bases, and 7 bases lay in between. The CDR3 consists of 13 residues. Written as DNA, the CDR3 is TGTGCCAGCAGGGAGGGGTATAATTCACCCCTCCACTTT. It specifies CASREGYNSPLHF.

This chain links TRBV5-6 with TRBJ2-2, with D unclear. The CDR3 is 16 amino acids. Germline V gene data show CDR1 as SGHDT and CDR2 as YYEEEE. V was shortened by 4 bases and J by 3 bases, with 16 bases between the two germline ends. CDR3 protein: CASSIRGAGYTGELFF. In nucleotides, the CDR3 is TGTGCCAGCAGCATCCGAGGCGCCGGGTACACCGGGGAGCTGTTTTTT. The whole variable domain, remainder taken from reference TRBV5-6 and TRBJ2-2, is DAGVTQSPTHLIKTRGQQVTLRCSPKSGHDTVSWYQQALGQGPQFIFQYYEEEERQRGNFPDRFSGHQFPNYSSELNVNALLLGDSALYLCASSIRGAGYTGELFFGEGSRLTVL.

The chain carries TRBV5-8 and TRBJ1-4; a possible D gene is TRBD1 (5 bases). The germline gives CDR1 SGHTS, CDR2 YDEGEE. The length of the CDR3 is 15 residues. The V and J ends lost 2 bases and 8 bases respectively, with 16 bases between them. The CDR3 loop reads CASSFRGIKREKLFF. CDR3 DNA: TGTGCCAGCAGCTTCCGGGGCATTAAAAGGGAAAAACTGTTTTTT.

The chain combines TRBV6-1 with TRBJ1-2; 9 positions match TRBD1. CDR3 length: 15 amino acids. Germline assignment: CDR1 MNHNS and CDR2 SASEGT. V trimming: 4 bases; J trimming: 4 bases; junction bases outside the gene matches: 7. CDR3 DNA sequence: TGTGCCAGCAGTGTCTTAGACAGGGGGATCTATGGCTACACCTTC. This translates into CASSVLDRGIYGYTF.

The chain has TRBV7-2 and TRBJ1-6, with D hard to call. The V end was cut by 1 base, the J end by 2 bases, with 6 bases between. From germline, CDR1 is SGHTA and CDR2 FQGNSA. The CDR3 contains 15 residues. The CDR3 DNA reads as TGTGCCAGCAGCTTAGGGCTTCCCTATAATTCACCCCTCCACTTT. Translation gives CASSLGLPYNSPLHF.

The chain combines TRBV4-2 with TRBJ1-1, with D maybe TRBD1 (5 bases). V lost 4 bases and J 3 bases, leaving 18 bases between the germline ends. The CDR3 is made up of 16 amino acids. In germline, CDR1 is LGHNA, CDR2 YNFKEQ. The CDR3 is CASSLSGDLGHTEAFF. The CDR3 coding sequence is TGTGCCAGCAGCCTCAGCGGCGATTTGGGGCACACTGAAGCTTTCTTT.

CDR3 nucleotide sequence: TGTGCCAGCAGTTCCCAGCTCCTCACTGAAGCTTTCTTT. Its protein is CASSSQLLTEAFF. The chain combines TRBV28 with TRBJ1-1; no definite D call. V lost 4 bases to trimming and J lost 4 bases, with 10 bases between them. CDR3 length: 13 residues. The germline V gene has CDR1 MDHEN and CDR2 SYDVKM. Filled out from reference TRBV28 and TRBJ1-1, the complete variable domain reads DVKVTQSSRYLVKRTGEKVFLECVQDMDHENMFWYRQDPGLGLRLIYFSYDVKMKEKGDIPEGYSVSREKKERFSLILESASTNQTSMYLCASSSQLLTEAFFGQGTRLTVV.

V gene TRBV6-1 combines with J gene TRBJ1-1; 8 nucleotides align to TRBD1. Trimming cost V 10 bases and J 7 bases; bases outside gene matches: 8. CDR1 and CDR2 from the germline V gene are MNHNS and SASEGT. This CDR3 region has 12 residues. The CDR3 DNA reads TGTGCCACCGTCCCGGGACAGGTTGAAGCTTTCTTT. Its translation is CATVPGQVEAFF.

This chain joins TRBV2 and TRBJ1-4; D gene ambiguous. The germline V and J ends were trimmed by 8 bases and 8 bases, with 9 bases remaining between them. The CDR3 consists of 11 residues. CDR1 and CDR2 from the germline V gene are SNHLY and FYNNEI. The CDR3, as DNA: TGTGCCAGCTTCGACGCGGAAAAACTGTTTTTT. Translated, it gives CASFDAEKLFF.

The V gene is TRBV7-9, the J gene TRBJ2-1; D is possibly TRBD1 (5 bases). The V end lost 5 bases, the J end lost 1 base, and 15 bases lay between the germline ends. The CDR3 consists of 16 residues. The V gene's germline CDR1 is SEHNR and CDR2 FQNEAQ (reference sequence). Written as DNA, the CDR3 is TGTGCCAGCAGCCCCACCCAGGGTATATCCTACAATGAGCAGTTCTTC. It is translated as CASSPTQGISYNEQFF.

Remarks on this clone: Distinct nucleotide sequences in the sample also encode this CDR3. The chain combines TRBV6-5 with TRBJ1-2; TRBD1 is a possible D gene (6 bases). Per germline, CDR1 MNHEY and CDR2 SVGAGI. V was cut by 6 bases and J by 5 bases, with 13 bases left in between. This CDR3 has 13 amino acids. The CDR3 protein is CASRTGTPYGYTF. DNA of the CDR3: TGTGCCAGCAGAACCGGGACACCTTATGGCTACACCTTC.

This clone was recorded a few times. Other DNA variants within this sample encode the same CDR3. V and J are TRBV19 and TRBJ1-2, with D hard to call. Trimming removed 0 bases at V and 4 bases at J, with 6 bases between. Per germline, CDR1 LNHDA and CDR2 SQIVND (reference sequence). This CDR3 spans 13 amino acids. CDR3 sequence (DNA): TGTGCCAGTAGTATAGACAGAGTCTATGGCTACACCTTC. Translating gives CASSIDRVYGYTF.

With regard to this clone: Other nucleotide sequences in the sample specify the same CDR3. The chain couples TRBV6-1 to TRBJ1-5; 7 nucleotides line up with TRBD1. The germline gives CDR1 MNHNS, CDR2 SASEGT. CDR3 length: 14 amino acids. The V and J ends lost 4 bases and 2 bases, in that order; junction bases with no gene match: 2. The CDR3 reads CASSGQGGNQPQHF. In DNA, the CDR3 is TGTGCCAGCAGTGGACAGGGAGGCAATCAGCCCCAGCATTTT.

CDR3 sequence reads: CASSPGPLTPNTEAFF. The CDR3 DNA sequence: TGTGCCAGCAGCCCGGGACCACTAACCCCGAACACTGAAGCTTTCTTT. The chain uses TRBV5-4 and TRBJ1-1; the D gene is possibly TRBD1 (5 bases). Germline V gene lookup returns CDR1 SGHNT and CDR2 YYREEE (reference sequence). Trimming took off 4 bases at V and 1 base at J, with 17 bases between the two ends. This CDR3 is 16 amino acids long. The entire variable domain, with the rest obtained from reference TRBV5-4 and TRBJ1-1, is as follows: ETGVTQSPTHLIKTRGQQVTLRCSSQSGHNTVSWYQQALGQGPQFIFQYYREEENGRGNFPPRFSGLQFPNYSSELNVNALELDDSALYLCASSPGPLTPNTEAFFGQGTRLTVV.